This T cell receptor beta chain was retrieved from a study of STAT5B mutations in CD4+ large granular lymphocyte leukemia (dated by TCRdb to between 2021 and 2023). About the full investigation: Among healthy controls, the CDR3 'QG' motif was associated with a particular HLA allele. The study compared the TCRbeta repertoires of patients with CD4+ T-cell large granular lymphocyte leukemia against the TCRbeta repertoires of healthy blood donors. The purity of purified fractions was confirmed by flow cytometry on FACSCanto II or FACSVerse to exceed 95% among lymphocytes. Findings and caveats that apply to the study as a whole: The data were not HLA-matched, and the relatively small sample size could explain the higher clonality seen in CD4+ compared with CD8+ T-LGLL. Each patient's main leukemic clonotypes were private, but about a quarter of these clonotypes showed up at low frequency in the non-leukemic repertoires of other patients. Compared with healthy CD4+ repertoires, CD4-sorted patient repertoires appeared more clonal, and this difference remained even after the putative leukemic clones were removed.

The immunoSEQ assay at survey resolution was used to sequence TCRbeta rearrangements from genomic DNA. The study's processing was this. In the TCR sequencing data, the lowest productive clonotype frequency that could be detected was 2.59 x 10-5. Only productive TCRbeta rearrangements, meaning sequences that were complete and in-frame, were kept for the analyses. Simpson clonality, calculated in the immunoSEQ Analyzer version 3.0, was used as the measure of sample clonality. Based on frequency, clones were grouped as very rare, small, medium, large (1-20%) or hyperexpanded (>20%). Generation probabilities were estimated with OLGA 1.2.3, V-gene circos plots were made with VDJtools, specificities were looked up in VDJdb, and CDR3 motifs were identified with GLIPH. In its TCRdb copy, this immuneACCESS table keeps in-frame sequences only and misses some clones. Where compared with another copy, unresolved V genes explain less than half of these, and the others have no known cause. V and J calls and clone size are given by that table; D and trimming were obtained from the DNA. Counted in this sample were just under 20,000 clones; approximately 88% of them appeared once. Of the sample, over 10% is held by the ten largest clones.

The table lists this clone with a count of one. No cognate antigen has been identified for it. No base-level quality is on record; no much larger clone is a single base apart. The healthy control group was made up of more than 35 blood donors, and the Finnish Red Cross blood service supplied their buffy coats. All TCR-sequenced material derived from peripheral blood: patient blood samples and healthy donor buffy coats. Ficoll-Hypaque gradient centrifugation was used to isolate peripheral blood mononuclear cells. For the healthy controls, CD4+ cells were obtained from buffy coats by magnetic purification. The Gentra Puregene Cell and Tissue kit was used to extract genomic DNA, and a Qubit 2.0 fluorometer was used to measure the amount of genomic DNA. This sequence originates from a human donor in good health. The sample taken for sequencing was CD4+ T cells from blood buffy coats.

The bases read TGTGCCAGCAGTTACTCGGCAGGGATGAACACTGAAGCTTTCTTT. This sequence encodes CASSYSAGMNTEAFF. The V gene is TRBV6-6 and the J gene is TRBJ1-1, with a tentative D gene TRBD1 over 5 matching bases. V and J are truncated by 0 bases and 0 bases respectively, leaving an intervening sequence of 8 bases. The germline V gene (reference sequence) yields MNHNY for CDR1 and SVGAGI for CDR2. The CDR3 runs 15 residues from the cysteine to the phenylalanine. Just the 45-base CDR3 DNA is kept, in frame starting at base 1.